This record covers a single T cell receptor (beta chain). What it binds is unknown. This CDR3 spans 16 amino acids. Germline CDR1 reads ENHRY; CDR2 reads SYGVKD. Trimming stripped 7 bases from V and 3 bases from J, with 19 bases between. FACS was used to enrich TEMRA cells, whereas the CD8+ and CD4+ T cells were obtained by negative isolation. RNA in amounts of roughly 0.5 to 1 ug was reverse transcribed with random hexamers. TCRdb reanalysed the immunoSEQ multiplex PCR reads using MiXCR and keeps one entry per CDR3 protein. The data show about 140,000 distinct CDR3 sequences, with around 95% seen just once and 0.13% to 0.15% held by the top ten. The data were taken from a study of CD8 T cells in Susac syndrome. Study-wide results and caveats: Clonal expansion was not observed in the Susac syndrome CD4+ T cell repertoires.

The sequencing input was CD4+ T cells from PBMCs. This receptor was identified in a human donor with Susac syndrome. J is TRBJ2-1 and V is TRBV10-3; D is possibly TRBD2 (6 bases). The DNA of the CDR3 is TGTGCCATCACCCGAACCCGACTAGGCGACTACAATGAGCAGTTCTTC. This encodes CAITRTRLGDYNEQFF.